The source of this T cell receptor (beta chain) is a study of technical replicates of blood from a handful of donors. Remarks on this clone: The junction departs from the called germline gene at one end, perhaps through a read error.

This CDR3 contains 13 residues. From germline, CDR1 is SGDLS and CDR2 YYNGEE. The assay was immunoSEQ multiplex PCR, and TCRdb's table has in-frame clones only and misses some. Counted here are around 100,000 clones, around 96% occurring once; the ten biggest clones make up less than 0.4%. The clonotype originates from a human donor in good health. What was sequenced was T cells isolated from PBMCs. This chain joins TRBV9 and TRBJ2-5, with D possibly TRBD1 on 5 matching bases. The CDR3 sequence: CASSLGVHTDFNF. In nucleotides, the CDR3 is TGTGCCAGCAGTCTAGGGGTCCATACCGACTTCAACTTC.